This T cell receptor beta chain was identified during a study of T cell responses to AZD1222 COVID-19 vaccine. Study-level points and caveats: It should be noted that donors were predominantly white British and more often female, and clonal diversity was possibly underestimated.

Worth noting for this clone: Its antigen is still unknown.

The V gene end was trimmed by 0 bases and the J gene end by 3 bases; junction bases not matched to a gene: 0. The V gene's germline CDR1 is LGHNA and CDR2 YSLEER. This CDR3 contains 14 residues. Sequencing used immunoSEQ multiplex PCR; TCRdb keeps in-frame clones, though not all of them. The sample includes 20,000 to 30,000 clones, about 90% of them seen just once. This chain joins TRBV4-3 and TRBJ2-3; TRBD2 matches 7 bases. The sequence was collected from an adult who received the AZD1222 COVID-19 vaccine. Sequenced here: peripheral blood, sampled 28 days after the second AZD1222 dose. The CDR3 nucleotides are TGCGCCAGCAGCCAAGACGGGAGGACAGATACGCAGTATTTT. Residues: CASSQDGRTDTQYF.